The 14 T cell receptor beta chains listed next were all sequenced from one sample in a study of control samples from healthy donors and cancer patients. Libraries were prepared by immunoSEQ multiplex PCR; TCRdb keeps only in-frame clonotypes and omits some of them. The table records 70,000 or so clones, approximately 80% of them present only once. Material: blood. The origin of the receptors is a man in his fifties in good health.

J is TRBJ2-4 and V is TRBV5-1; tentative D call: TRBD2 (7 bases). Trimming pared 7 bases from V and 6 bases from J, leaving 20 bases between. CDR1 and CDR2 from the germline V gene are SGHRS and YFSETQ. The CDR3 runs 15 residues. The CDR3 region is CASSEREGGGNIQYF. For the CDR3, the DNA is TGCGCCAGCTCTGAGAGGGAGGGAGGGGGAAACATTCAGTACTTC.

This clone has only one observation. The CDR3 bases are TGTGCCAGCAGCTTGGCCCTTGGGACCCAGTACTTC. It translates to CASSLALGTQYF. The chain couples TRBV5-4 to TRBJ2-5; unclear D gene. There are 12 residues in the CDR3. The germline CDR1 and CDR2 sequences are SGHNT and YYREEE (reference sequence). Trimming pared 0 bases from V and 7 bases from J, leaving 7 bases between.

This chain links TRBV12-2 with TRBJ2-5; TRBD2 reflects the table's D call only, with no check against the DNA. TRBV12-2 is reported as a pseudogene. The CDR3 totals 18 residues. The CDR3 is CASRLEGASGTQAETQYF. The CDR3 DNA reads as TGTGCAAGTCGCTTAGAAGGAGCCAGCGGGACCCAGGCGGAGACCCAGTACTTC.

CDR3 amino acids: CASRADPETQYF. The CDR3 DNA sequence: TGTGCCAGCAGGGCGGACCCAGAGACCCAGTACTTC. The rearrangement joins TRBV5-4 to TRBJ2-5; no reliable D call. From germline, CDR1 is SGHNT and CDR2 YYREEE (reference sequence). The V end was cut by 5 bases, the J end by 4 bases, with 9 bases between. The CDR3 spans 12 residues.

The rearrangement uses TRBV7-3 and TRBJ2-1; D unresolved. V dropped 3 bases and J dropped 5 bases, with 11 bases sitting between them. CDR1 and CDR2 from the germline V gene are SGHTA and FQGTGA. The CDR3 has 14 amino acids. For the CDR3, the DNA is TGTGCCAGCAGCTTTTCTATCAATAACAATGAGCAGTTCTTC. Its translation is CASSFSINNNEQFF. The whole variable domain, remainder taken from reference TRBV7-3 and TRBJ2-1, is GAGVSQTPSNKVTEKGKYVELRCDPISGHTALYWYRQSLGQGPEFLIYFQGTGAADDSGLPNDRFFAVRPEGSVSTLKIQRTERGDSAVYLCASSFSINNNEQFFGPGTRLTVL.

This clone was seen a few times. The gene calls are TRBV19 and TRBJ1-6; TRBD1 is a possible D gene (6 bases). Germline CDR1 and CDR2: LNHDA and SQIVND (reference sequence). This CDR3 is built from 14 residues. Trimming took off 7 bases at V and 8 bases at J, with 15 bases between the two ends. CDR3 DNA: TGTGCCAGTACCCACAGGGTACGAGATTCACCCCTCCACTTT. As protein: CASTHRVRDSPLHF.

This chain links TRBV6-4 with TRBJ1-1, with D possibly TRBD1 on 5 matching bases. CDR3 length: 14 amino acids. Looked up from germline, CDR1 is MRHNA and CDR2 is SNTAGT. V was shortened by 6 bases and J by 4 bases, with 15 bases between the two germline ends. CDR3 nucleotides: TGTGCCAGCAGAGAATGGGGTGGGGGCACTGAAGCTTTCTTT. Translation: CASREWGGGTEAFF.

The chain links TRBV30 to TRBJ1-2; no reliable D call. The CDR3 loop spans 12 amino acids. Germline V gene lookup returns CDR1 GTSNPN and CDR2 SVGIG (reference sequence). V was clipped by 0 bases and J by 3 bases, with 5 bases between them. The CDR3: CAWSVGDYGYTF. The CDR3 bases are TGTGCCTGGAGTGTAGGTGACTATGGCTACACCTTC.

CDR3 residues: CATSARDTFYEQYF. The CDR3 region has the DNA TGTGCCACCAGCGCCCGGGACACCTTCTACGAGCAGTACTTC. The chain uses TRBV15 and TRBJ2-7; D is perhaps TRBD1 (6 bases). V was trimmed by 5 bases and J by 3 bases, leaving 14 bases between them. CDR3 size: 14 residues. Germline V gene data show CDR1 as LNHNV and CDR2 as YYDKDF (reference sequence).

The genes are TRBV9 and TRBJ2-5, with 9 bases fitting TRBD2. This CDR3 is built from 15 residues. V lost 4 bases and J lost 5; bases outside the gene matches: 9. The germline gives CDR1 SGDLS, CDR2 YYNGEE. CDR3 amino acids: CASSPIAGERETQYF. CDR3 DNA sequence: TGTGCCAGCAGCCCAATAGCGGGAGAGCGGGAGACCCAGTACTTC.

This chain connects TRBV25-1 to TRBJ2-1, with 10 bases lining up with TRBD2. The V gene end was trimmed by 3 bases and the J gene end by 7 bases; junction bases not matched to a gene: 9. The CDR3 consists of 16 residues. CDR1 and CDR2 (germline): MGHDK, SYGVNS. The CDR3 loop reads CASSDSPSGRYNEQFF. CDR3 sequence (DNA): TGTGCCAGCAGTGATTCACCTAGCGGGAGATATAATGAGCAGTTCTTC.

This clone was counted between two and nine times. The chain uses TRBV5-1 and TRBJ2-1, with D perhaps matching TRBD2 (5 bases). The CDR3 runs to 16 residues. The V gene lost 2 bases and the J gene lost 0 bases, with 12 bases spanning the gap. The germline V gene encodes CDR1 SGHRS and CDR2 YFSETQ. For the CDR3, the DNA is TGCGCCAGCAGCTTTTTGAGGACTCTCTCCTACAATGAGCAGTTCTTC. It translates to CASSFLRTLSYNEQFF.

V and J are TRBV5-1 and TRBJ1-2; D perhaps matches TRBD1 (6 bases). Trimming stripped 4 bases from V and 7 bases from J, with 17 bases between. This CDR3 is built from 14 residues. Per germline, CDR1 SGHRS and CDR2 YFSETQ. CDR3 DNA: TGCGCCAGCAGCGAAGGAAGGGGGTTGGCTGGCTACACCTTC. Protein sequence: CASSEGRGLAGYTF.

The chain uses TRBV4-2 and TRBJ2-2; no firm D call. Germline V gene sequence: CDR1 LGHNA, CDR2 YNFKEQ. Trimming took 1 base from V and 1 from J, leaving 4 bases between them. The CDR3 contains 14 residues. The CDR3 sequence is CASSQGQNTGELFF. The CDR3, as DNA: TGTGCCAGCAGCCAAGGACAGAACACCGGGGAGCTGTTTTTT.